The clone carrying this TCR beta chain came up many times. Its antigen is not known. Germline loops: CDR1 SEHNR, CDR2 FQNEAQ (reference sequence). The V and J ends lost 6 bases and 0 bases respectively, with 14 bases between them. The CDR3 covers 15 residues. Preparation methods for the bulk TCR libraries were those previously described, with listed TCR primers. TCRdb passed the PCR reads through MiXCR, listing each CDR3 protein once. In the table there are more than 70,000 distinct CDR3 sequences, roughly 21% of which are singletons. The sample is drawn from a study of molecular identifiers for immune sequencing clone quantification. Notes on the study in general: Even with around 1 million naive cells present, spiked Jurkat TCR RNA from one cell was reportedly detectable. Clones above 20 RNA copies contained over 99% of effector molecules and under 1% of naive molecules.

The sequenced sample consisted of naive CD8+ T cells from blood, with Jurkat cell RNA spiked in. Subset given: FACS-sorted CD8+CD4-CCR7+CD45RA+ naive T cells. This clonotype was sampled from a human donor in good health. Some libraries in this study had Jurkat cell RNA spiked in. The chain uses TRBV7-9 and TRBJ1-1; D is unclear. The CDR3 region is CASSPGWAMNTEAFF. CDR3 in DNA: TGTGCCAGCAGTCCGGGCTGGGCCATGAACACTGAAGCTTTCTTT.